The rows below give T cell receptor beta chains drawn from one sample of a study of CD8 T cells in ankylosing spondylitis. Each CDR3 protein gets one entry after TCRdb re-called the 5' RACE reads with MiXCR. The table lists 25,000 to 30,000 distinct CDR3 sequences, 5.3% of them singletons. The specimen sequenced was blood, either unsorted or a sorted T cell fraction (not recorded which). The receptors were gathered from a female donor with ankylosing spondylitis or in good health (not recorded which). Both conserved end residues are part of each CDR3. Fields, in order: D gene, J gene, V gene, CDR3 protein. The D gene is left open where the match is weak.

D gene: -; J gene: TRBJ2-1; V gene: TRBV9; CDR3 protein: CASSVASARGNNEQFF
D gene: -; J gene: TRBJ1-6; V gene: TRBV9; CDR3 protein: CASSVGPSPGNSPLHF
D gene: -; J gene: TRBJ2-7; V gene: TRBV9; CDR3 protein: CASSPGVPGGSSQYLPEQYF
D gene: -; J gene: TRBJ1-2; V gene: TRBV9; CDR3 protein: CASSVDDGYPGGYTF
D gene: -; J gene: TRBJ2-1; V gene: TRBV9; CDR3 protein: CASSVERTPSSYNEQFF
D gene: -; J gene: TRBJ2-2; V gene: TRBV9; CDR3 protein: CASSPQGGRTGELFF
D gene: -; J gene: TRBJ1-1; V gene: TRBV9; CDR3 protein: CASSVAGHQNTEAFF
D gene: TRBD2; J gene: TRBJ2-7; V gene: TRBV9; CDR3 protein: CASSLGGSSYEQYF
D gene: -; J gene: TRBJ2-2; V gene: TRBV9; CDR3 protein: CASSVDWRGEGNGELFF
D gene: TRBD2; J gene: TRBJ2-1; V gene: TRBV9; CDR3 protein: CASSVDAGAWKNEQFF
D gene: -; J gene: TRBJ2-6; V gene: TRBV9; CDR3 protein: CASSVDGTNTDSGANVLTF
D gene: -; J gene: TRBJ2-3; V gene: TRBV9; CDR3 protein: CASSRTGTRTDTQYF
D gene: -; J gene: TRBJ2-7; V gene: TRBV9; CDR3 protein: CASSLGGKGGEQYF
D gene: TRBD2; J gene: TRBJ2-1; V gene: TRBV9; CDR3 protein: CASTTMGASGYNEQFF
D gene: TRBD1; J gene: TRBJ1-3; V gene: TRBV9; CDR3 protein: CASSEDRTTPAGNTIYF
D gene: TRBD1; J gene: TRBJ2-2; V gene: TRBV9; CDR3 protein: CASSPTGQVNTGELFF
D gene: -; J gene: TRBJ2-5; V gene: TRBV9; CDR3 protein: CASSVTEGLQETQYF
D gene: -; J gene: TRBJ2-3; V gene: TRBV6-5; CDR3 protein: CASSSNTDTQYF
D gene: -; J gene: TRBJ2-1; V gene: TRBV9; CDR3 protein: CASSLRGNEQFF
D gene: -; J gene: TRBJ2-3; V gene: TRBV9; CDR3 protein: CASSVAQVGTRSTDTQYF
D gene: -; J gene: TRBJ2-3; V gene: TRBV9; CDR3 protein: CASSVGGGSTDTQYF
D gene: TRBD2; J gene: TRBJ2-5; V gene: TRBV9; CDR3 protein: CASSSRGLAEETQYF
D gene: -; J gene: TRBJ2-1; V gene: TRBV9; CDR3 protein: CASSVESSSYNEQFF
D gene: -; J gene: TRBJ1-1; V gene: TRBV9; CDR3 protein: CASSVESGDFLNTEAFF
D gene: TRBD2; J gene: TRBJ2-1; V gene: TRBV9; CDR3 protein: CASSDGTSGSRDEQFF
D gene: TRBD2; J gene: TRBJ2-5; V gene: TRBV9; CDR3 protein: CASSETRLAEETQYF
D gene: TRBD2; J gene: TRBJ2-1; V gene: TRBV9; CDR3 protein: CASSVASSGRAVEQFF
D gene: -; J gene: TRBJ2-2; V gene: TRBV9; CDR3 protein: CASSAGVQANNGELFF
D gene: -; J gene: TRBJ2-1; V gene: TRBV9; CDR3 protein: CASSVHLDEQFF